Shown below are 31 T cell receptor beta chains from a single sample sequenced in a study of cytomegalovirus exposure and HLA in healthy donors. It was with 60 Vbeta and 13 Jbeta primers that the PCR ran. TCRdb's table, derived via immunoSEQ multiplex PCR, lists solely in-frame clones and lacks some. The sample carries about 170,000 clones, around 78% recorded once. Sequencing was performed on PBMCs. All receptors come from a female donor in good health and CMV-seronegative.

The chain recombines TRBV4-3 with TRBJ1-1, with TRBD1 matching 10 bases. V lost 0 bases to trimming and J lost 5 bases; unmatched junction nucleotides: 9. Germline V gene data show CDR1 as LGHNA and CDR2 as YSLEER. This CDR3 comprises 17 residues. The CDR3 loop is CASSQDRMGTGATEAFF. CDR3 nucleotide sequence: TGCGCCAGCAGCCAAGATCGAATGGGGACAGGGGCGACTGAAGCTTTCTTT.

The rearrangement uses TRBV5-6 and TRBJ2-3; D is unclear. The CDR3 sequence is 13 residues long. Trimming shortened V by 4 bases and J by 4 bases, and 10 bases separated the two germline ends. Looked up from germline, CDR1 is SGHDT and CDR2 is YYEEEE. CDR3 nucleotide sequence: TGTGCCAGCAGCAAACAGATCGCAGATACGCAGTATTTT. Protein sequence: CASSKQIADTQYF.

This clone is a singleton in its sample. Other DNA sequences within the sample encode an identical CDR3. The chain carries TRBV9 and TRBJ2-3, with D perhaps matching TRBD2 (7 bases). From germline, CDR1 is SGDLS and CDR2 YYNGEE. The ends were cut back, 4 bases at V and 3 bases at J, with 18 bases in the middle. The CDR3 covers 16 residues. CDR3 bases: TGTGCCAGCAGCCCAAGGGGGGGTGGGGGGACAGATACGCAGTATTTT. Translating it yields CASSPRGGGGTDTQYF.

This sequence joins TRBV4-2 and TRBJ2-7, with unresolved D. The CDR3 totals 15 residues. V shed 1 base and J shed 4 bases, with 14 bases lying between them. CDR1 and CDR2 from the germline V gene are LGHNA and YNFKEQ. The CDR3 is CASSQAASRPYEQYF. The DNA for the CDR3 is TGTGCCAGCAGCCAAGCAGCGTCGAGACCTTACGAGCAGTACTTC.

The V call is TRBV7-2, the J call TRBJ2-7; 10 positions agree with TRBD2. The CDR3 is made up of 15 amino acids. Germline trimming cut 3 bases from V and 3 bases from J; bases unmatched to any gene: 5. Germline loops: CDR1 SGHTA, CDR2 FQGNSA. In DNA, the CDR3 is TGTGCCAGCAGCTTCACTAGCGGGGCCTTCTACGAGCAGTACTTC. Amino acid sequence: CASSFTSGAFYEQYF.

This clone was detected only once. V usage is TRBV28 and J usage is TRBJ1-3; a possible D gene is TRBD1 (6 bases). The CDR3 runs 14 residues. Trimming took 11 bases from V and 4 from J, leaving 18 bases between them. Germline V gene data show CDR1 as MDHEN and CDR2 as SYDVKM. CDR3 DNA sequence: TGTGCCTCGTTTTCTACAGGGTCGGGAAACACCATATATTTT. This translates into CASFSTGSGNTIYF.

Only one count was recorded for this clone. In DNA, the CDR3 is TGTGCCAGCAGCACCGGGACAGGGTATGGCTACACCTTC. Translated: CASSTGTGYGYTF. The chain has TRBV5-6 and TRBJ1-2, with 9 bases aligning to TRBD1. With 4 bases clipped from V and 5 bases from J, the junction kept 3 bases outside the gene matches. The CDR3 has 13 amino acids. The germline V gene has CDR1 SGHDT and CDR2 YYEEEE.

The chain has TRBV2 and TRBJ1-4, with 11 bases that match TRBD1. Trimming at V came to 6 bases and at J to 5 bases, leaving 5 bases not matched to a gene. This CDR3 has 15 amino acids. Germline CDR1 reads SNHLY; CDR2 reads FYNNEI. CDR3 sequence: CASRRTGGGNEKLFF. DNA of the CDR3: TGTGCCAGCAGGAGGACAGGGGGCGGGAATGAAAAACTGTTTTTT.

The chain links TRBV7-9 to TRBJ1-1; weak D call: TRBD1 (6 bases). With 10 bases removed from V and 4 bases from J, the gap between germline ends came to 25 bases. The CDR3 is 16 amino acids. CDR1 and CDR2 from the germline V gene are SEHNR and FQNEAQ (reference sequence). The CDR3 region has the DNA TGTGCCACTAATTTAGGGGCAGGGGATGACGGCACTGAAGCTTTCTTT. Residues: CATNLGAGDDGTEAFF.

This clone was recorded once. CDR3 residues: CASSPPLAGANGGLYEQYF. The CDR3 DNA follows: TGTGCCAGCTCACCACCGCTAGCGGGAGCGAACGGGGGTCTCTACGAGCAGTACTTC. The chain is built from TRBV18 and TRBJ2-7, with 10 bases aligning to TRBD2. Per the germline V gene, CDR1 is KGHSH and CDR2 is LQKENI. The trim removed 0 bases at V and 3 bases at J, leaving 14 bases unmatched. CDR3 length equals 19 residues.

This clone was seen a few times. The chain combines TRBV7-8 with TRBJ2-1, with 11 bases lining up with TRBD2. Germline V gene data show CDR1 as SGHVS and CDR2 as FQNEAQ. The trim removed 5 bases at V and 9 bases at J, leaving 12 bases unmatched. There are 16 residues in the CDR3. Here the CDR3 DNA reads TGTGCCAGCAGCGCCGGCCCTAGCGGGGGGCCGGGTGAGCAGTTCTTC. Translation: CASSAGPSGGPGEQFF. The full variable domain, its missing parts supplied by reference TRBV7-8 and TRBJ2-1, is GAGVSQSPRYKVAKRGQDVALRCDPISGHVSLFWYQQALGQGPEFLTYFQNEAQLDKSGLPSDRFFAERPEGSVSTLKIQRTQQEDSAVYLCASSAGPSGGPGEQFFGPGTRLTVL.

The CDR3 DNA reads TGCGCCAGCAGCCAAGGGAATTCGGGACAGGAAATCTCCTACGAGCAGTACTTC. It translates to CASSQGNSGQEISYEQYF. The chain is built from TRBV4-3 and TRBJ2-7, with TRBD1 matching 8 bases. V lost 1 base and J lost 0; bases outside the gene matches: 11. The CDR3 length is 18 residues. The germline V gene has CDR1 LGHNA and CDR2 YSLEER.

The chain links TRBV4-3 to TRBJ2-1; 9 bases fit TRBD1. The CDR3 totals 13 residues. Looked up from germline, CDR1 is LGHNA and CDR2 is YSLEER. V lost 6 bases to trimming and J lost 10 bases; unmatched junction nucleotides: 7. The CDR3 DNA reads TGCGCCAGCAGGGCACAGGGGGCTGGGGAGCAGTTCTTC. Its protein is CASRAQGAGEQFF.

The chain combines TRBV12-2 with TRBJ1-1. TRBV12-2 is given as a pseudogene. The CDR3 runs to 12 residues. The CDR3 region has the DNA TGTGCAAGTCGCTTAAGAGGTGGGTCGGCTTTCTTT. Residues: CASRLRGGSAFF.

The CDR3 sequence: CASGGPWAAGNTIYF. In DNA, the CDR3 is TGTGCTAGTGGTGGCCCGTGGGCAGCTGGAAACACCATATATTTT. The chain recombines TRBV12-5 with TRBJ1-3, with D unresolved. The length of the CDR3 is 15 residues. Trimming took 5 bases from V and 2 from J, leaving 13 bases between them. CDR1 LGHNT and CDR2 FRNRAP come from the germline V gene.

The rearrangement joins TRBV14 to TRBJ1-1; possibly TRBD1 for D (5 bases). Germline V gives CDR1 SGHDN, CDR2 FVKESK. The CDR3 has 11 amino acids. V was cut by 5 bases and J by 7 bases, with 8 bases left in between. The CDR3 DNA reads TGTGCCAGCAGCGTTACAGGTGAAGCTTTCTTT. This translates into CASSVTGEAFF.

The chain combines TRBV9 with TRBJ2-5; 7 bases are a match to TRBD2. V lost 0 bases and J lost 4; bases outside the gene matches: 9. The CDR3 length is 16 residues. In germline, CDR1 is SGDLS, CDR2 YYNGEE. In DNA, the CDR3 is TGTGCCAGCAGCGTAGTCAGGGAAGCGGGAAGAGAGACCCAGTACTTC. It yields the protein CASSVVREAGRETQYF. Together with reference TRBV9 and TRBJ2-5, the CDR3 gives the full variable domain: DSGVTQTPKHLITATGQRVTLRCSPRSGDLSVYWYQQSLDQGLQFLIQYYNGEERAKGNILERFSAQQFPDLHSELNLSSLELGDSALYFCASSVVREAGRETQYFGPGTRLLVL.

The chain links TRBV4-3 to TRBJ2-2; D remains ambiguous. CDR1 LGHNA and CDR2 YSLEER come from the germline V gene. The CDR3 is made up of 16 amino acids. Trimming left V 1 base short and J 4 bases short, with 13 bases between. The CDR3: CASSQGGAALTGELFF. DNA of the CDR3: TGCGCCAGCAGCCAAGGAGGCGCGGCCCTCACCGGGGAGCTGTTTTTT.

There are a few counts of this clone. The rearrangement uses TRBV7-9 and TRBJ1-4; 10 nucleotides align to TRBD1. V was clipped by 6 bases and J by 8 bases; unmatched bases: 9. Germline CDR1 SEHNR, CDR2 FQNEAQ (reference sequence). The CDR3 spans 15 residues. CDR3 protein: CASSSTTGGAEKLFF. DNA for the CDR3: TGTGCCAGCAGTTCGACGACAGGGGGCGCGGAAAAACTGTTTTTT. The full variable domain, rest sourced from reference TRBV7-9 and TRBJ1-4, is DTGVSQNPRHKITKRGQNVTFRCDPISEHNRLYWYRQTLGQGPEFLTYFQNEAQLEKSRLLSDRFSAERPKGSFSTLEIQRTEQGDSAMYLCASSSTTGGAEKLFFGSGTQLSVL.

This rearrangement joins TRBV19 to TRBJ1-1, with 9 bases that match TRBD1. The CDR3 has 16 amino acids. From germline, CDR1 is LNHDA and CDR2 SQIVND (reference sequence). V gave up 6 bases and J gave up 2 bases; unmatched junction bases: 10. CDR3 amino acids: CASSHNHRGQNTEAFF. CDR3 sequence (DNA): TGTGCCAGTAGCCACAACCACAGGGGGCAAAACACTGAAGCTTTCTTT.

V usage is TRBV5-4 and J usage is TRBJ2-1, with 8 positions matching TRBD2. The junction had 9 bases not matched to a gene; V was cut back by 0 bases and J by 16 bases. Germline V gene data show CDR1 as SGHNT and CDR2 as YYREEE (reference sequence). There are 13 residues in the CDR3. In nucleotides, the CDR3 is TGTGCCAGCAGCTTGGTAGGCGGGAGGTACGTTTTCTTC. Translation: CASSLVGGRYVFF.

The chain links TRBV12-5 to TRBJ1-2; a weak D match, TRBD1 (6 bases). The germline V and J ends were trimmed by 7 bases and 5 bases, with 11 bases remaining between them. There are 12 residues in the CDR3. Germline lookup yields CDR1 LGHNT and CDR2 FRNRAP. The CDR3, as DNA: TGTGCTAGTGCCCTACAGGGTTATGGCTACACCTTC. It specifies CASALQGYGYTF.

The J gene is TRBJ1-3, the V gene TRBV6-6; D is unresolved. Per the germline V gene, CDR1 is MNHNY and CDR2 is SVGAGI (reference sequence). This CDR3 is 16 amino acids long. The V and J ends lost 6 bases and 2 bases respectively, with 17 bases between them. In nucleotides, the CDR3 is TGTGCCAGCAGACCCCCAGGCCTTCAAACTGGAAACACCATATATTTT. Its protein product is CASRPPGLQTGNTIYF.

CDR3 residues: CASSSGSERTEAFF. The CDR3 DNA follows: TGTGCCAGCAGCTCTGGCTCCGAGCGAACTGAAGCTTTCTTT. This chain joins TRBV6-5 and TRBJ1-1; D uncertain. The CDR3 consists of 14 residues. Looked up from germline, CDR1 is MNHEY and CDR2 is SVGAGI. Deletions cut 6 bases from V and 5 bases from J, with 16 bases between.

The chain is built from TRBV4-2 and TRBJ2-4, with 9 positions matching TRBD1. The J segment lost 1 base and the V segment lost 4 bases, leaving 11 bases of the junction unmatched. Germline V gene sequence: CDR1 LGHNA, CDR2 YNFKEQ. The CDR3 is 18 amino acids. CDR3 DNA: TGTGCCAGCAGCCTGTCTCAACAGGGGGCGCGGGCCAAAAACATTCAGTACTTC. This gives the protein CASSLSQQGARAKNIQYF.

The chain is built from TRBV5-6 and TRBJ1-4; possible D gene TRBD1, 5 bases. Deletions cut 3 bases from V and 0 bases from J, with 12 bases between. The V gene's germline CDR1 is SGHDT and CDR2 YYEEEE. The CDR3 contains 16 residues. The CDR3 coding sequence is TGTGCCAGCAGCTGGATAGACAGAACAACTAATGAAAAACTGTTTTTT. Protein: CASSWIDRTTNEKLFF.

V and J are TRBV9 and TRBJ1-2; 12 nucleotides match TRBD1. From germline, CDR1 is SGDLS and CDR2 YYNGEE. The CDR3 consists of 15 residues. The V segment lost 3 bases and the J segment 2 bases; nucleotides outside the gene matches: 2. The CDR3: CASSGGTGGNYGYTF. The DNA for the CDR3 is TGTGCCAGCAGCGGGGGGACAGGGGGCAACTATGGCTACACCTTC.

The chain is built from TRBV28 and TRBJ2-1, with 12 bases fitting TRBD2. Germline V gene sequence: CDR1 MDHEN, CDR2 SYDVKM. Trimming took 6 bases from V and 5 from J; bases not matched to a gene: 5. The CDR3 extends over 15 amino acids. As DNA, the CDR3 is TGTGCCAGCAGCCCTGGACTAGCGGGAAACAATGAGCAGTTCTTC. Protein product: CASSPGLAGNNEQFF.

This chain links TRBV9 with TRBJ2-5, with D tentatively TRBD1 (6 bases). V lost 3 bases to trimming and J lost 3 bases, with 21 bases between them. CDR1 and CDR2 (germline): SGDLS, YYNGEE. CDR3 size: 17 residues. CDR3 sequence (DNA): TGTGCCAGCAGCGAACCCAGAAGGGGGAGAGGGGAAGAGACCCAGTACTTC. Translated: CASSEPRRGRGEETQYF.

V gene TRBV5-1 combines with J gene TRBJ1-3; 7 bases align to TRBD1. CDR3 length equals 15 residues. Per the germline V gene, CDR1 is SGHRS and CDR2 is YFSETQ. V shed 0 bases, J shed 4 bases, and the junction held 4 bases outside the gene matches. The CDR3 region has the DNA TGCGCCAGCAGCTTGGAAGGGGGCGAAGGAAACACCATATATTTT. It is translated as CASSLEGGEGNTIYF.

This CDR3 is CASSQGQGAIWDTQYF. As DNA, the CDR3 is TGTGCCAGCAGTCAGGGACAGGGGGCTATATGGGATACGCAGTATTTT. The chain recombines TRBV7-2 with TRBJ2-3; TRBD1 matches 12 bases. From germline, CDR1 is SGHTA and CDR2 FQGNSA. The CDR3 is 16 residues long. With V trimmed by 6 bases and J by 6 bases, 10 bases remained unmatched. Drawing the rest from reference TRBV7-2 and TRBJ2-3, the complete variable domain is GAGVSQSPSNKVTEKGKDVELRCDPISGHTALYWYRQSLGQGLEFLIYFQGNSAPDKSGLPSDRFSAERTGGSVSTLTIQRTQQEDSAVYLCASSQGQGAIWDTQYFGPGTRLTVL.